A single T cell receptor (beta chain) is shown here with its context. The CDR3 covers 21 residues. The germline gives CDR1 MNHNS, CDR2 SASEGT. V was pared by 1 base and J by 7 bases, with 31 bases between. This sample was included in a study of shared clonotypes between healthy human individuals. Those who donated were healthy HIV-negative adults, with no recent acute infections or vaccinations reported. The donor cohort consisted entirely of Caucasian adults residing in Nashville, Tennessee. Sequencing was performed with immunoSEQ multiplex PCR; in TCRdb, only in-frame clones are kept and a portion is missing. The sample comprises approximately 500,000 clones, around 96% of which are singletons, and about 0.057% rests with the top ten.

The chain recombines TRBV6-1 with TRBJ2-2, with unresolved D. The receptor comes from a woman in her twenties or thirties in good health. The sequenced material came from naive CD4+ T cells sorted from blood. Described subset: CD45RA+ positively selected. CDR3: CASSEENKIGRKMFDNGELFF. As DNA, the CDR3 is TGTGCCAGCAGTGAAGAGAACAAGATAGGACGGAAAATGTTTGATAACGGGGAGCTGTTTTTT.